This TCR beta chain was captured in a study of cytomegalovirus exposure and HLA in healthy donors. Primers: 60 Vbeta forward and 13 Jbeta reverse. Sequenced by immunoSEQ multiplex PCR; TCRdb stores in-frame clones only, minus some. The table lists over 100,000 clones, approximately 80% of them singletons. Notes on the study in general: Available immune exposure information covered CMV serostatus only.

About this clone: Its antigen is undetermined.

V shed 1 base, J shed 3 bases, and the junction held 13 bases outside the gene matches. CDR1 SGHDT and CDR2 YYEEEE come from the germline V gene. The CDR3 extends over 19 amino acids. The receptor comes from a woman aged 25 to 39 in good health and CMV-seronegative. The rearrangement links TRBV5-6 to TRBJ1-6; 7 bases line up with TRBD1. The material sequenced was PBMCs. The CDR3 protein is CASSLITPLTGIYNSPLHF. The CDR3 DNA reads TGTGCCAGCAGCTTGATCACCCCCTTGACAGGGATCTATAATTCACCCCTCCACTTT.